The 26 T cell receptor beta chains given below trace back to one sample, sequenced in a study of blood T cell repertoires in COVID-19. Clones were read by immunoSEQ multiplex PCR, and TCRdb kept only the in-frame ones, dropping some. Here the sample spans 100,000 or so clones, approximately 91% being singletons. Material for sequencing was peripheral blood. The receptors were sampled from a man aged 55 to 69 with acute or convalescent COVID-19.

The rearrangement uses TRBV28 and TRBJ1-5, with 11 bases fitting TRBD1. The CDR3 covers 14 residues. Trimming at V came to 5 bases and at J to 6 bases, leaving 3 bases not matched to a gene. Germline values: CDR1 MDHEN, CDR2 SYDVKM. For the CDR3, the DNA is TGTGCCAGCAGTCGGACAGGGGGCGTTCAGCCCCAGCATTTT. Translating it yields CASSRTGGVQPQHF.

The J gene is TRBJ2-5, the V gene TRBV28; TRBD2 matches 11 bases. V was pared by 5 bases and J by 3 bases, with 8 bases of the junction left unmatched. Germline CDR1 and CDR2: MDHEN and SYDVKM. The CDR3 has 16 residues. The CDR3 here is CASSQPVLAGEETQYF. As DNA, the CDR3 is TGTGCCAGCAGTCAACCCGTACTAGCGGGAGAAGAGACCCAGTACTTC. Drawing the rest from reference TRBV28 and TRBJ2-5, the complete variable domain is DVKVTQSSRYLVKRTGEKVFLECVQDMDHENMFWYRQDPGLGLRLIYFSYDVKMKEKGDIPEGYSVSREKKERFSLILESASTNQTSMYLCASSQPVLAGEETQYFGPGTRLLVL.

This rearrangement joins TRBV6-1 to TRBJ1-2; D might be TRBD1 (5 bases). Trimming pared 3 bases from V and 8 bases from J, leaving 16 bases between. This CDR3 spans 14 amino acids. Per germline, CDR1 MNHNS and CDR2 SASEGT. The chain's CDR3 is CASSETRDLIGYTF. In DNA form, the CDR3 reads TGTGCCAGCAGTGAGACCCGGGACTTGATCGGCTACACCTTC.

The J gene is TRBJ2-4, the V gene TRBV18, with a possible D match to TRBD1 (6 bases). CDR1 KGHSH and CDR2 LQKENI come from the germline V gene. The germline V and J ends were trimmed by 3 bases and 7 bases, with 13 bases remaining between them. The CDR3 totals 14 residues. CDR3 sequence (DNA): TGTGCCAGCTCACCCCCGGGGACACCCAACATTCAGTACTTC. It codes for CASSPPGTPNIQYF.

CDR3 in DNA: TGTGCCAGCAGCCGAGGACAGCAGCTCACAGATACGCAGTATTTT. This codes for CASSRGQQLTDTQYF. The rearrangement links TRBV13 to TRBJ2-3, with D possibly being TRBD1 (6 bases). Germline V gives CDR1 PRHDT, CDR2 FYEKMQ (reference sequence). V dropped 5 bases and J dropped 2 bases, with 14 bases sitting between them. The CDR3 runs to 15 residues.

The CDR3 bases are TGTGCCAGCAGTTTAGGCGGAAGTACTGAAGCTTTCTTT. Protein sequence: CASSLGGSTEAFF. This chain joins TRBV27 and TRBJ1-1; no firm D call. CDR3 size: 13 residues. CDR1 and CDR2 from the germline V gene are MNHEY and SMNVEV (reference sequence). Trimming cost V 2 bases and J 5 bases, with 9 bases left between them.

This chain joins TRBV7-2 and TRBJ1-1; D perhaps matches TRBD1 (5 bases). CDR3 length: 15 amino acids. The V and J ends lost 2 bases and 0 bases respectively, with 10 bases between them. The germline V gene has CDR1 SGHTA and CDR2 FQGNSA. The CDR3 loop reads CASSLMAGVNTEAFF. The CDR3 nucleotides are TGTGCCAGCAGCTTAATGGCGGGGGTGAACACTGAAGCTTTCTTT. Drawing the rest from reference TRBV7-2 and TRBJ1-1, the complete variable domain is GAGVSQSPSNKVTEKGKDVELRCDPISGHTALYWYRQSLGQGLEFLIYFQGNSAPDKSGLPSDRFSAERTGGSVSTLTIQRTQQEDSAVYLCASSLMAGVNTEAFFGQGTRLTVV.

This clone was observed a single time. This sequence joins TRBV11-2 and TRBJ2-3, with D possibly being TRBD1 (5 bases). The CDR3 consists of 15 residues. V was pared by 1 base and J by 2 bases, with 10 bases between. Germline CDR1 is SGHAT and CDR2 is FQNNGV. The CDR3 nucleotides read TGTGCCAGCAGCTTAGTTGCAGGGTTCACAGATACGCAGTATTTT. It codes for CASSLVAGFTDTQYF.

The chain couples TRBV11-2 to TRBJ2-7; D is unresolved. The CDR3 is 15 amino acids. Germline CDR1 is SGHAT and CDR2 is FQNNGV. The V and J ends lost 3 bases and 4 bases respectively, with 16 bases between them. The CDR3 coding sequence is TGTGCCAGCAGCTTCCTGGCAGAGGCCGCATACGAGCAGTACTTC. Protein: CASSFLAEAAYEQYF.

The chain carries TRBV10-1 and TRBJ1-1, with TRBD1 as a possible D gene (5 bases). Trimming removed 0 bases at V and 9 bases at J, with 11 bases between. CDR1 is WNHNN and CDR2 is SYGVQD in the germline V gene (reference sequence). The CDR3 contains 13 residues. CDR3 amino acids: CASSESRQGKAFF. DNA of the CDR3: TGCGCCAGCAGTGAGTCGAGGCAGGGTAAAGCTTTCTTT.

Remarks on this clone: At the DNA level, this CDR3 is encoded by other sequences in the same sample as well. The CDR3 here is CAWSRDRVTDTQYF. As DNA, the CDR3 is TGTGCCTGGAGTAGGGACAGGGTAACAGATACGCAGTATTTT. The J gene is TRBJ2-3, the V gene TRBV30; 9 bases agree with TRBD1. This CDR3 contains 14 residues. From germline, CDR1 is GTSNPN and CDR2 SVGIG (reference sequence). The V segment lost 2 bases and the J segment 3 bases; nucleotides outside the gene matches: 3.

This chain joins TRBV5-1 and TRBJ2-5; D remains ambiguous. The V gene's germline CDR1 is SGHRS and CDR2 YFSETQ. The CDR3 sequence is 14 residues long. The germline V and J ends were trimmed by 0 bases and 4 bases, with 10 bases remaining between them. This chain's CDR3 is CASSLDSLRETQYF. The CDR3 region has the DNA TGCGCCAGCAGCTTGGACAGTTTACGAGAGACCCAGTACTTC.

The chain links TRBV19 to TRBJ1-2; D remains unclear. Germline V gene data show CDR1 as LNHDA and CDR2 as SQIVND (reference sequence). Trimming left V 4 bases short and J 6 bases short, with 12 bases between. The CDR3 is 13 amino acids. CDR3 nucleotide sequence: TGTGCCAGTAGTACGACTACGCGGGATGGCTACACCTTC. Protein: CASSTTTRDGYTF.

CDR3 sequence: CASGGASGGTEAFF. As DNA, the CDR3 is TGTGCCAGTGGAGGAGCCTCGGGAGGCACTGAAGCTTTCTTT. V gene TRBV11-2 combines with J gene TRBJ1-1; D is undetermined. CDR3 length: 14 residues. Looked up from germline, CDR1 is SGHAT and CDR2 is FQNNGV. Trimming shortened V by 9 bases and J by 4 bases, and 18 bases separated the two germline ends.

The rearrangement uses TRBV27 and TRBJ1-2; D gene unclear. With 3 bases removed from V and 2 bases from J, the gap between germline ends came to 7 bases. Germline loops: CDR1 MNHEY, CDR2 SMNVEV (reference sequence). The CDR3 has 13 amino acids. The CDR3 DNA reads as TGTGCCAGCAGTTTCGCGGCCAACTATGGCTACACCTTC. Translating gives CASSFAANYGYTF.

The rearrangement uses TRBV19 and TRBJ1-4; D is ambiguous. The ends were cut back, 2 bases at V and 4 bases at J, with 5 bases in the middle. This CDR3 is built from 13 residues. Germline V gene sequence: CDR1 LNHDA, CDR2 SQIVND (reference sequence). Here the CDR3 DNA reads TGTGCCAGTAGTATAAAGCTTAATGAAAAACTGTTTTTT. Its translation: CASSIKLNEKLFF.

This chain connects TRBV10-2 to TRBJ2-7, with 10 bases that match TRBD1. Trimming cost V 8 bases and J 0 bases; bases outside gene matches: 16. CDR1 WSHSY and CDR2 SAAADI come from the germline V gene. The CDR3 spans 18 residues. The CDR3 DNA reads TGCGCCAGCGCAGCGCGGGGGACAGGGGTCTTAAGCTCCTACGAGCAGTACGTC. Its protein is CASAARGTGVLSSYEQYV.

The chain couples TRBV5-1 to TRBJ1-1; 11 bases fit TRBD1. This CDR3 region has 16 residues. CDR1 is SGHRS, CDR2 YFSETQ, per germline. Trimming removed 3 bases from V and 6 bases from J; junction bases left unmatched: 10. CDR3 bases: TGCGCCAGCAGCTCCCGTCTGGACAGGGGGCGACCTGAAGCTTTCTTT. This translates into CASSSRLDRGRPEAFF.

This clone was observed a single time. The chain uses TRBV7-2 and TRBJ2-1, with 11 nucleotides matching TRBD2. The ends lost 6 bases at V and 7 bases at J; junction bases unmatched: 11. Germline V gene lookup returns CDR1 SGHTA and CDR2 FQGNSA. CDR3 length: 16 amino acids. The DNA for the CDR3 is TGTGCCAGCAGACAAACCTTGGCTAGCGGGAGGAATGAGCAGTTCTTC. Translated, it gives CASRQTLASGRNEQFF.

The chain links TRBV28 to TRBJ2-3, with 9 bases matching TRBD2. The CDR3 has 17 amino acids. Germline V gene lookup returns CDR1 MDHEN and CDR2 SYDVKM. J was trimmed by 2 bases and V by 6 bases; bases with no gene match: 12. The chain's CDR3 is CASSPHGSGRITDTQYF. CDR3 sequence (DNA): TGTGCCAGCAGCCCCCACGGTAGCGGGAGAATCACAGATACGCAGTATTTT. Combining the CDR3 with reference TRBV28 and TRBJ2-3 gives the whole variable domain DVKVTQSSRYLVKRTGEKVFLECVQDMDHENMFWYRQDPGLGLRLIYFSYDVKMKEKGDIPEGYSVSREKKERFSLILESASTNQTSMYLCASSPHGSGRITDTQYFGPGTRLTVL.

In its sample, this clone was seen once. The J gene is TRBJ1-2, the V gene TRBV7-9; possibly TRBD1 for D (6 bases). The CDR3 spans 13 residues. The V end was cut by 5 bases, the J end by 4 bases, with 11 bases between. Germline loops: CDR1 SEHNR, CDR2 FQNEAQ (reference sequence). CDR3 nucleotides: TGTGCCAGCAGCCTCGGGACAATCTATGGCTACACCTTC. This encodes CASSLGTIYGYTF.

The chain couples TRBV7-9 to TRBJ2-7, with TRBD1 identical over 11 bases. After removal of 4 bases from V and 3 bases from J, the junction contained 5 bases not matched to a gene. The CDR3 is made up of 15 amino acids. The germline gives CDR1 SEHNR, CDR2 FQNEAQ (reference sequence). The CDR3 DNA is TGTGCCAGCAGCTCCGGGACAGGGGGTCGCTACGAGCAGTACTTC. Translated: CASSSGTGGRYEQYF.

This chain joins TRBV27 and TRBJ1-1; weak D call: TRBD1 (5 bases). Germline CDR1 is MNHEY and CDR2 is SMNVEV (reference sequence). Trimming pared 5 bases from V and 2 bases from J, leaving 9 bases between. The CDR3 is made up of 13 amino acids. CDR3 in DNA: TGTGCCAGCAGTCGCTGGGGCAACACTGAAGCTTTCTTT. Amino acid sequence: CASSRWGNTEAFF.

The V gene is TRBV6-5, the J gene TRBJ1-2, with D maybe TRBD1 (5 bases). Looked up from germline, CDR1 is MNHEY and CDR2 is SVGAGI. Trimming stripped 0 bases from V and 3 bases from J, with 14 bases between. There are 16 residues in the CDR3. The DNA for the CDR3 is TGTGCCAGCAGTTACTCGAAGAGGGGACTAGACTATGGCTACACCTTC. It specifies CASSYSKRGLDYGYTF.

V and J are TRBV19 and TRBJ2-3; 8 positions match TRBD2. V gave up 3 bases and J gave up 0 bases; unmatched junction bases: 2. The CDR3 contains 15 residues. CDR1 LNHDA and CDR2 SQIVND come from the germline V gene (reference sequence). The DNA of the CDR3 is TGTGCCAGTAGTATTACTAGCGGTAGCACAGATACGCAGTATTTT. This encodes CASSITSGSTDTQYF.

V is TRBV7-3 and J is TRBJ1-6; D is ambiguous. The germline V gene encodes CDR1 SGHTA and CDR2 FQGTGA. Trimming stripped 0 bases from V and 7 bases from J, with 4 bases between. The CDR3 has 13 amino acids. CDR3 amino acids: CASSLTLNSPLHF. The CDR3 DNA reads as TGTGCCAGCAGCTTAACTTTAAATTCACCCCTCCACTTT. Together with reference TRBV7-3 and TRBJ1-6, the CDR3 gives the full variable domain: GAGVSQTPSNKVTEKGKYVELRCDPISGHTALYWYRQSLGQGPEFLIYFQGTGAADDSGLPNDRFFAVRPEGSVSTLKIQRTERGDSAVYLCASSLTLNSPLHFGNGTRLTVT.